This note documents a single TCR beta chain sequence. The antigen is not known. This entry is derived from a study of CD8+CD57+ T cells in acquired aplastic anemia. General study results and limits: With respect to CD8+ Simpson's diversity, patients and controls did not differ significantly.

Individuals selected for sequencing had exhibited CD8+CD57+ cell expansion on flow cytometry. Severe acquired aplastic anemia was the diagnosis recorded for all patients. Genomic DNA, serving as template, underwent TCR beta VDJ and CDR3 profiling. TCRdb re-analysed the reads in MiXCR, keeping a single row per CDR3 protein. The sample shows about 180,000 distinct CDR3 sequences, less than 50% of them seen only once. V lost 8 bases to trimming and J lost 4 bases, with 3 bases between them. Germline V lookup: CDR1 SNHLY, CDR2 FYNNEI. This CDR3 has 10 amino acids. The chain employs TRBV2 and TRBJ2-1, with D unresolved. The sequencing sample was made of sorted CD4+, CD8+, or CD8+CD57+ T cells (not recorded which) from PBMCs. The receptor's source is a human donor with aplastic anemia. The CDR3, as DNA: TGTGCCAGCCAATACAATGAGCAGTTCTTC. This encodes CASQYNEQFF.